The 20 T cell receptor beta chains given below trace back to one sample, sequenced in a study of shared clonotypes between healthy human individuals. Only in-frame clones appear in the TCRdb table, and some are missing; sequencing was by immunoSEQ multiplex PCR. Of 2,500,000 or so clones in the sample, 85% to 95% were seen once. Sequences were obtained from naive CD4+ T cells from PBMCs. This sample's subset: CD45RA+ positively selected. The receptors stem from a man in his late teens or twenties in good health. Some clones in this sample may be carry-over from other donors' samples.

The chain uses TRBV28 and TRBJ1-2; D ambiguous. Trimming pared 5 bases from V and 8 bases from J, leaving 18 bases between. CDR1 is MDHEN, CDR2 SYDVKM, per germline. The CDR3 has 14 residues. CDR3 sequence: CASSPGLSLWGYTF. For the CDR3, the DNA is TGTGCCAGCAGTCCTGGACTGAGCCTATGGGGCTACACCTTC.

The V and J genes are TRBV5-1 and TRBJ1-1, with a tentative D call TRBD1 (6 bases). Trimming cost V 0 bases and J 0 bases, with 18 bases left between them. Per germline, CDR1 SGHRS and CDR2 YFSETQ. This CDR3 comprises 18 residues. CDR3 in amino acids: CASSLAIGAGVMNTEAFF. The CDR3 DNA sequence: TGCGCCAGCAGCTTGGCCATAGGGGCAGGGGTTATGAACACTGAAGCTTTCTTT.

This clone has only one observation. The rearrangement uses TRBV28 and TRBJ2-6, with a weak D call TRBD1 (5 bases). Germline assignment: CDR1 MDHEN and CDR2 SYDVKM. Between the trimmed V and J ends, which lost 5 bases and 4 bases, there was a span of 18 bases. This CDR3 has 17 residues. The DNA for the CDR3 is TGTGCCAGCAGTCCCATAGGTGGGGCAGCCGGGGCCAACGTCCTGACTTTC. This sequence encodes CASSPIGGAAGANVLTF.

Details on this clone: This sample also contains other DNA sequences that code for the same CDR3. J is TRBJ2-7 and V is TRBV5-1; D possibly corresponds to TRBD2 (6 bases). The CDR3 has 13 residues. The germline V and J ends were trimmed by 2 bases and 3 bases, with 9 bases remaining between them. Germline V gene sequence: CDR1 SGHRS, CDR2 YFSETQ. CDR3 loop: CASSFSGDYEQYF. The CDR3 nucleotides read TGCGCCAGCAGCTTTAGCGGAGACTACGAGCAGTACTTC.

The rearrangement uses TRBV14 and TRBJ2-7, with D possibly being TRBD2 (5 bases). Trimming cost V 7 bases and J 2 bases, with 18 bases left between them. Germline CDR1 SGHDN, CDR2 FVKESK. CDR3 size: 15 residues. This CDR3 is CASTFLARRPYEQYF. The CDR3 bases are TGTGCCAGCACTTTTCTGGCGAGGAGGCCCTACGAGCAGTACTTC.

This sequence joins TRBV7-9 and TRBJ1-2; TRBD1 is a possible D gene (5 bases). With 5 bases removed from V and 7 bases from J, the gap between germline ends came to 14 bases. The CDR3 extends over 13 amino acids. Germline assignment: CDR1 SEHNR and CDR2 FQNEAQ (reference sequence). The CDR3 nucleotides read TGTGCCAGCAGCCGGGAGCAGGGATTTGGCTACACCTTC. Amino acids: CASSREQGFGYTF. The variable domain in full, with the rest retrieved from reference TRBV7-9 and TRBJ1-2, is DTGVSQNPRHKITKRGQNVTFRCDPISEHNRLYWYRQTLGQGPEFLTYFQNEAQLEKSRLLSDRFSAERPKGSFSTLEIQRTEQGDSAMYLCASSREQGFGYTFGSGTRLTVV.

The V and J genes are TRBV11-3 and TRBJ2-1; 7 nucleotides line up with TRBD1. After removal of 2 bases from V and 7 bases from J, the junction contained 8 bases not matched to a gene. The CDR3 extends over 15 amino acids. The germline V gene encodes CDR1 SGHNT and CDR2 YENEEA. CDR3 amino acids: CASSLRDSLWNEQFF. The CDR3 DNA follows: TGTGCCAGCAGCTTACGGGACAGCCTTTGGAATGAGCAGTTCTTC.

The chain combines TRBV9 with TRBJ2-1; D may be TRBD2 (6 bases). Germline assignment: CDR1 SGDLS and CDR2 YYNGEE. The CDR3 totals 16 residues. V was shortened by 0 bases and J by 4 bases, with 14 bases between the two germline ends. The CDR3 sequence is CASSVEEGGPYNEQFF. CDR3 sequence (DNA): TGTGCCAGCAGCGTAGAGGAGGGAGGCCCTTACAATGAGCAGTTCTTC.

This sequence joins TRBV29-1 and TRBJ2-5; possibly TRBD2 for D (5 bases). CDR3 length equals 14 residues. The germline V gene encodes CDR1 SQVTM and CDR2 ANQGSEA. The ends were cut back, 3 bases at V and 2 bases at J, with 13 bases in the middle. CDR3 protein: CSVDLGRGQETQYF. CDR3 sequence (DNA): TGCAGCGTTGACTTGGGCCGGGGACAAGAGACCCAGTACTTC.

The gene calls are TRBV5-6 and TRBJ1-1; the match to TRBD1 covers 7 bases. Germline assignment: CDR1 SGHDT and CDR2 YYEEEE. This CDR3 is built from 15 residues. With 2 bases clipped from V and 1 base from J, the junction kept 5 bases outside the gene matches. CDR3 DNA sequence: TGTGCCAGCAGCTTCCTGGGACAGCCGAACACTGAAGCTTTCTTT. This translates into CASSFLGQPNTEAFF. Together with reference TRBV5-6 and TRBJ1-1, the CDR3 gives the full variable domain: DAGVTQSPTHLIKTRGQQVTLRCSPKSGHDTVSWYQQALGQGPQFIFQYYEEEERQRGNFPDRFSGHQFPNYSSELNVNALLLGDSALYLCASSFLGQPNTEAFFGQGTRLTVV.

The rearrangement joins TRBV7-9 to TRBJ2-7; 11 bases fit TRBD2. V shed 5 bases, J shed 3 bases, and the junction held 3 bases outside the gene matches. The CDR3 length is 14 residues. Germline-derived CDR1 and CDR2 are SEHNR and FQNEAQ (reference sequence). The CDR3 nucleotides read TGTGCCAGCAGCCCTAGCGGGAGGTTCTACGAGCAGTACTTC. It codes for CASSPSGRFYEQYF.

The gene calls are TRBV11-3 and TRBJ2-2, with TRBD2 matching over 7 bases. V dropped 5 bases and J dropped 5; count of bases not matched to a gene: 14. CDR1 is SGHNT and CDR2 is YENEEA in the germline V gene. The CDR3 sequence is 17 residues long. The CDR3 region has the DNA TGTGCCAGCAGCCACACAGGATTTTACGGGAGGACCGGGGAGCTGTTTTTT. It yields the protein CASSHTGFYGRTGELFF.

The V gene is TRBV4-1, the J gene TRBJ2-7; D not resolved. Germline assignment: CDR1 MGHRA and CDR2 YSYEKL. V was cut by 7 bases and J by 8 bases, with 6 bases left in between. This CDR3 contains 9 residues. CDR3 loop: CASNPKQYF. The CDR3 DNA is TGCGCCAGCAATCCTAAGCAGTACTTC.

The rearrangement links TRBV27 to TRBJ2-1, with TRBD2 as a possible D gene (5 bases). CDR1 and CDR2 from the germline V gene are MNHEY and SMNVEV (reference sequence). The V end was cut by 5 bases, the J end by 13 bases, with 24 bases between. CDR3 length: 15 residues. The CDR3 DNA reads TGTGCCAGCAGTCCCAAACGGGGTAGGATAATTCCTCAGTTCTTC. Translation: CASSPKRGRIIPQFF.

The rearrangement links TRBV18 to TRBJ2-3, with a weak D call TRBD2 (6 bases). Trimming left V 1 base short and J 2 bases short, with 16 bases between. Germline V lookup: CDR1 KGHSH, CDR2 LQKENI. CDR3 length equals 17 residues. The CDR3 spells CASSPRGTGGVTDTQYF. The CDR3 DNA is TGTGCCAGCTCACCACGCGGGACGGGTGGGGTCACAGATACGCAGTATTTT.

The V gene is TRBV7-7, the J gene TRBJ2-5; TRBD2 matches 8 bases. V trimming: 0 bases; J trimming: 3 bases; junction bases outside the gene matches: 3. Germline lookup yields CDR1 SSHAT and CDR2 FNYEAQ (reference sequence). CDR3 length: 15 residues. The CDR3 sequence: CASSLAPGGEETQYF. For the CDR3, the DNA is TGTGCCAGCAGCTTAGCCCCCGGGGGGGAAGAGACCCAGTACTTC.

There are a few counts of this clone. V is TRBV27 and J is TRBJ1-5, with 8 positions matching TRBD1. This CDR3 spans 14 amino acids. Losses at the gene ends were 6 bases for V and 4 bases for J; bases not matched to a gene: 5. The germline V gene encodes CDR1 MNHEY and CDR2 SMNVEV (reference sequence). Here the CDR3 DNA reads TGTGCCAGCAGCTATGGGACAGGAAATCAGCCCCAGCATTTT. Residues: CASSYGTGNQPQHF.

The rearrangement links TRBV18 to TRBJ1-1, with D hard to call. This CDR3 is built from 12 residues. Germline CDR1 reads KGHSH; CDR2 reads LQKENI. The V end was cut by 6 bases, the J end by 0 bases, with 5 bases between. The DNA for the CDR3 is TGTGCCAGCTCTGAAGTGAACACTGAAGCTTTCTTT. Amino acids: CASSEVNTEAFF.

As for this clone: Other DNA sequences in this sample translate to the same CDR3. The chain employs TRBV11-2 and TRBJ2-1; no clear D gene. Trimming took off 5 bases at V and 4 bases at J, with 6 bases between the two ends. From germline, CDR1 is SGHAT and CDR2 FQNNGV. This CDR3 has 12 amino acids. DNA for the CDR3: TGTGCCAGCAGCCCCCCGTACAATGAGCAGTTCTTC. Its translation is CASSPPYNEQFF.

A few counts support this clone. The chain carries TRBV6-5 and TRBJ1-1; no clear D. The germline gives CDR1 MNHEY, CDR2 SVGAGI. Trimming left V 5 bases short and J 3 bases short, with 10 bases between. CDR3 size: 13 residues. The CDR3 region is CASSNGGDTEAFF. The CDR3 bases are TGTGCCAGCAGTAACGGCGGAGACACTGAAGCTTTCTTT.